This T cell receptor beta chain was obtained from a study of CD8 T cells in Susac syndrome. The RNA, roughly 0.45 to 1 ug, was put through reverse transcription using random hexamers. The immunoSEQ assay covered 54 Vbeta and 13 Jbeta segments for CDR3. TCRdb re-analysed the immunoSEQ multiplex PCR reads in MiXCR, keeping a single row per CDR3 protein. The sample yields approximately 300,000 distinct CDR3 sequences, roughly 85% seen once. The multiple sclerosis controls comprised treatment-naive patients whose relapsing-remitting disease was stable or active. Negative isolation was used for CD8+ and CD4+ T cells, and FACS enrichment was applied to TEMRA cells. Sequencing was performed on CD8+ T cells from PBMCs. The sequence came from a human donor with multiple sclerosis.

In DNA form, the CDR3 reads TGCAGTGCTAGAGAGGGGTACACAGGGTTTTTGAACACTGAAGCTTTCTTT. Protein product: CSAREGYTGFLNTEAFF. This chain joins TRBV20-1 and TRBJ1-1; D might be TRBD1 (6 bases). The V gene lost 0 bases and the J gene lost 0 bases, with 17 bases spanning the gap. Germline V gene data show CDR1 as DFQATT and CDR2 as SNEGSKA (reference sequence). This CDR3 has 17 amino acids.